This entry lists 6 T cell receptor beta chains sequenced from one sample in a study of OX40 agonist ivuxolimab in advanced cancers. Assay: immunoSEQ multiplex PCR; the TCRdb copy retains only in-frame clones and omits some. The sample yields fewer than 70,000 clones, about 90% seen once. This sample comprised CD4+ or CD8+ T cells sorted from blood, obtained in a trial of the OX40 agonist ivuxolimab. The origin of the receptors is an adult with an advanced solid tumor such as melanoma, head and neck, liver or kidney cancer.

This sequence joins TRBV28 and TRBJ2-1; D gene uncertain. Trimming pared 5 bases from V and 13 bases from J, leaving 15 bases between. This CDR3 contains 12 residues. Germline V gene data show CDR1 as MDHEN and CDR2 as SYDVKM. CDR3 amino acids: CASSNTFPSQFF. In DNA, the CDR3 is TGTGCCAGCAGTAATACTTTCCCTAGTCAGTTCTTC.

Only a few counts were recorded for this clone. CDR3 sequence: CASSLLGRWQETQYF. The CDR3 DNA follows: TGTGCCAGCAGCTTGCTGGGGCGGTGGCAAGAGACCCAGTACTTC. The chain employs TRBV5-6 and TRBJ2-5; tentative D call: TRBD1 (5 bases). Germline V gene lookup returns CDR1 SGHDT and CDR2 YYEEEE. V was shortened by 1 base and J by 2 bases, with 12 bases between the two germline ends. The CDR3 extends over 15 amino acids.

The chain has TRBV27 and TRBJ1-6; 8 positions match TRBD1. From germline, CDR1 is MNHEY and CDR2 SMNVEV (reference sequence). This CDR3 has 14 amino acids. Germline trimming cut 4 bases from V and 13 bases from J; bases unmatched to any gene: 9. The DNA for the CDR3 is TGTGCCAGCAGTTCCGCCGGACAGGGATCCCCCCTCCACTTT. Translating it yields CASSSAGQGSPLHF.

The genes are TRBV7-2 and TRBJ2-1, with 11 bases fitting TRBD2. Germline loops: CDR1 SGHTA, CDR2 FQGNSA. Trimming at V came to 5 bases and at J to 7 bases, leaving 13 bases not matched to a gene. This CDR3 contains 17 residues. The CDR3 reads CASSLRASGRYLNEQFF. The CDR3, as DNA: TGTGCCAGCAGCCTACGGGCTAGCGGGAGGTACTTAAATGAGCAGTTCTTC.

This chain connects TRBV5-6 to TRBJ2-4; 10 bases map to TRBD2. There are 16 residues in the CDR3. Germline CDR1 SGHDT, CDR2 YYEEEE. V trimming: 2 bases; J trimming: 1 base; junction bases outside the gene matches: 3. DNA for the CDR3: TGTGCCAGCAGCTTAAGAGCGGGAGGGGCCAAAAACATTCAGTACTTC. This sequence encodes CASSLRAGGAKNIQYF.

The V and J genes are TRBV19 and TRBJ2-1; 8 bases are a match to TRBD2. Germline CDR1 and CDR2: LNHDA and SQIVND (reference sequence). J lost 3 bases, V lost 4 bases, and 8 bases had no gene match. The CDR3 has 16 residues. CDR3 nucleotide sequence: TGTGCCAGTAGTACCGGGAGGGGACTCTACTACAATGAGCAGTTCTTC. As protein: CASSTGRGLYYNEQFF.